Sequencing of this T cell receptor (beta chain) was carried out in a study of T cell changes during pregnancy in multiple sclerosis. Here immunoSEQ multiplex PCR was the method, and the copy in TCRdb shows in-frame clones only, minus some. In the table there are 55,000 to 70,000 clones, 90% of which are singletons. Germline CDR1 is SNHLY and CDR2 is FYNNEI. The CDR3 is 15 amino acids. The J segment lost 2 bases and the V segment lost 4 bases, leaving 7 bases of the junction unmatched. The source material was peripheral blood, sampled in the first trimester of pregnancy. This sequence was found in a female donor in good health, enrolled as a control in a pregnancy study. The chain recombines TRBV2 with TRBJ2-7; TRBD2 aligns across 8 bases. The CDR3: CASSAGFGGAYEQYF. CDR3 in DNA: TGTGCCAGCAGTGCGGGATTCGGGGGGGCCTACGAGCAGTACTTC.